Reported below is one T cell receptor (beta chain). Germline V gene data show CDR1 as SGDLS and CDR2 as YYNGEE. With V trimmed by 0 bases and J by 4 bases, 6 bases remained unmatched. CDR3 length: 17 amino acids. The data belong to a study of shared clonotypes between healthy human individuals. Naive CD8 isolation took CD45RO-negative cells positively selected for CCR7 and excluded terminally differentiated effector memory CD45RA+ cells. Clones were sequenced by immunoSEQ multiplex PCR, and TCRdb holds only the in-frame ones, with some missing. The sample lists hundreds of thousands of clones; 85% to 95% were seen once.

Material: naive CD8+ T cells sorted from blood. The TCR originated in a woman aged 25 to 39 in good health. The chain carries TRBV9 and TRBJ2-1, with TRBD2 matching over 11 bases. CDR3: CASSVELAGVSYNEQFF. The CDR3 nucleotides are TGTGCCAGCAGCGTAGAACTAGCGGGAGTTTCTTACAATGAGCAGTTCTTC.